This TCR beta chain was captured by sequencing in a study of pediatric ulcerative colitis. General observations from the study: Repertoires came from total lymphocyte DNA, so rare subsets like regulatory T cells may be missed. Substantially fewer templates came from two patients' blood samples.

Remarks on this clone: Its antigen is currently unknown.

Some clones are missing from TCRdb's copy, which holds only in-frame ones; the method was immunoSEQ multiplex PCR. The data contain around 68,000 clones, 70% to 80% of them singletons. V dropped 5 bases and J dropped 2 bases, with 15 bases sitting between them. The CDR3 spans 16 residues. Germline CDR1 reads SEHNR; CDR2 reads FQNEAQ (reference sequence). The chain couples TRBV7-9 to TRBJ2-2, with D maybe TRBD1 (7 bases). This receptor was obtained from a boy between 10 and 17 years old with moderate ulcerative colitis. Material: blood. CDR3 bases: TGTGCCAGCAGCCAAAAACAGGGGACTAACACCGGGGAGCTGTTTTTT. Amino acid sequence: CASSQKQGTNTGELFF.